The 14 T cell receptor beta chains below were found in one sample sequenced in a study of beta chain features in type 1 diabetes. Every isolated RNA sample was fully reverse transcribed, so sequencing captured expressed TCRB transcripts. Sequenced by immunoSEQ multiplex PCR; TCRdb stores in-frame clones only, minus some. The sample records hundreds of thousands of clones, 9.5% to 12% being singletons. Sequenced material: naive CD4+ T cells from blood. The receptors here all came from a woman aged 18-29 years in good health.

In its sample, this clone was seen a few times. The chain has TRBV9 and TRBJ2-2, with D unclear. Germline loops: CDR1 SGDLS, CDR2 YYNGEE. The CDR3 spans 15 residues. Trimming stripped 0 bases from V and 4 bases from J, with 10 bases between. The CDR3 DNA is TGTGCCAGCAGCGTAGCCCCTGGGTTCACCGGGGAGCTGTTTTTT. Amino acids: CASSVAPGFTGELFF.

This clone occurred a few times. The rearrangement uses TRBV7-9 and TRBJ2-2, with D possibly being TRBD2 (5 bases). CDR1 and CDR2 from the germline V gene are SEHNR and FQNEAQ (reference sequence). V was pared by 7 bases and J by 2 bases, with 17 bases between. The CDR3 extends over 16 amino acids. The DNA of the CDR3 is TGTGCCAGCAAGGGATACTTCGGGGTTAACACCGGGGAGCTGTTTTTT. Its protein product is CASKGYFGVNTGELFF.

This clone was recorded a few times. The chain recombines TRBV30 with TRBJ1-3, with D unresolved. This CDR3 region has 13 residues. From germline, CDR1 is GTSNPN and CDR2 SVGIG (reference sequence). The V end was cut by 0 bases, the J end by 2 bases, with 5 bases between. The CDR3 sequence: CAWSVTTGNTIYF. CDR3 DNA: TGTGCCTGGAGTGTAACTACTGGAAACACCATATATTTT.

This rearrangement joins TRBV15 to TRBJ1-1, with D tentatively TRBD1 (6 bases). The germline CDR1 and CDR2 sequences are LNHNV and YYDKDF (reference sequence). The V and J ends lost 5 bases and 0 bases respectively, with 10 bases between them. This CDR3 has 14 amino acids. In DNA, the CDR3 is TGTGCCACCAGCGGAACAGGGATGAACACTGAAGCTTTCTTT. As protein: CATSGTGMNTEAFF.

This clone was counted between two and nine times. This chain links TRBV2 with TRBJ1-1, with D possibly being TRBD1 (5 bases). Germline CDR1 reads SNHLY; CDR2 reads FYNNEI. V shed 7 bases and J shed 1 base, with 10 bases lying between them. CDR3 length: 13 residues. CDR3 DNA sequence: TGTGCCAGCACGACAGAAACGAACACTGAAGCTTTCTTT. It specifies CASTTETNTEAFF.

The chain carries TRBV11-3 and TRBJ2-4; D possibly uses TRBD1 or TRBD2 (5 bases each). Germline CDR1 and CDR2: SGHNT and YENEEA. This CDR3 has 14 amino acids. V gave up 2 bases and J gave up 8 bases, with 13 bases separating them. The CDR3 here is CASSLRGARDIQYF. Here the CDR3 DNA reads TGTGCCAGCAGCTTAAGAGGGGCTCGGGACATTCAGTACTTC.

In its sample, this clone was seen a few times. The gene calls are TRBV18 and TRBJ1-6; D not resolved. CDR3 size: 14 residues. Germline lookup yields CDR1 KGHSH and CDR2 LQKENI. With 3 bases removed from V and 5 bases from J, the gap between germline ends came to 8 bases. The CDR3 loop reads CASSPQSDNSPLHF. DNA for the CDR3: TGTGCCAGCTCACCGCAGAGTGATAATTCACCCCTCCACTTT. The variable domain in full, completed from reference TRBV18 and TRBJ1-6, reads NAGVMQNPRHLVRRRGQEARLRCSPMKGHSHVYWYRQLPEEGLKFMVYLQKENIIDESGMPKERFSAEFPKEGPSILRIQQVVRGDSAAYFCASSPQSDNSPLHFGNGTRLTVT.

This clone was picked up a small number of times. This rearrangement joins TRBV10-3 to TRBJ2-4; a possible D gene is TRBD1 (6 bases). The CDR3 sequence is 14 residues long. Looked up from germline, CDR1 is ENHRY and CDR2 is SYGVKD. The germline V and J ends were trimmed by 4 bases and 0 bases, with 7 bases remaining between them. The CDR3 spells CAISAGVAKNIQYF. The CDR3 bases are TGTGCCATCAGTGCAGGGGTAGCCAAAAACATTCAGTACTTC.

There are a few counts of this clone. The gene calls are TRBV5-1 and TRBJ2-3; 10 bases line up with TRBD2. CDR3 length: 16 residues. Germline CDR1 SGHRS, CDR2 YFSETQ. V was pared by 0 bases and J by 3 bases, with 4 bases of the junction left unmatched. CDR3 loop: CASSLVLAGDTDTQYF. In nucleotides, the CDR3 is TGCGCCAGCAGCTTGGTCCTAGCGGGGGATACAGATACGCAGTATTTT.

This clone showed up just a few times. The CDR3: CASSSMTGTGAFF. In DNA form, the CDR3 reads TGTGCCAGCAGCTCGATGACAGGGACCGGAGCTTTCTTT. The rearrangement joins TRBV5-6 to TRBJ1-1; 7 bases fit TRBD1. This CDR3 is 13 amino acids long. Germline CDR1 reads SGHDT; CDR2 reads YYEEEE. The V and J ends lost 3 bases and 10 bases, in that order; junction bases with no gene match: 9.

In this sample, this clone turned up a few times. The chain recombines TRBV5-1 with TRBJ2-7, with D possibly being TRBD2 (6 bases). This CDR3 spans 15 amino acids. Germline V CDR1 and CDR2: SGHRS, YFSETQ. The V gene lost 0 bases and the J gene lost 0 bases, with 10 bases spanning the gap. The DNA for the CDR3 is TGCGCCAGCAGCTTGGGAGCGGGCAGCTCCTACGAGCAGTACTTC. It translates to CASSLGAGSSYEQYF.

Points on this clone: Other DNA sequences in the same sample also yield this CDR3. The chain employs TRBV7-2 and TRBJ2-1; 7 bases align to TRBD1. The V segment lost 3 bases and the J segment 0 bases; nucleotides outside the gene matches: 2. The germline V gene encodes CDR1 SGHTA and CDR2 FQGNSA. This CDR3 has 15 amino acids. CDR3 region: CASSLTGSSYNEQFF. The DNA for the CDR3 is TGTGCCAGCAGCTTGACAGGGAGCTCCTACAATGAGCAGTTCTTC.

The chain couples TRBV10-3 to TRBJ2-2, with D possibly matching TRBD1 (6 bases). Germline V gene lookup returns CDR1 ENHRY and CDR2 SYGVKD. Trimming shortened V by 11 bases and J by 3 bases, and 16 bases separated the two germline ends. The CDR3 length is 14 residues. CDR3 in amino acids: CASRAQGYTGELFF. The CDR3 coding sequence is TGTGCCTCACGGGCCCAGGGGTACACCGGGGAGCTGTTTTTT.

This clone was picked up a small number of times. The chain uses TRBV14 and TRBJ2-7; D gene ambiguous. Germline V CDR1 and CDR2: SGHDN, FVKESK. This CDR3 is 11 amino acids long. The ends were cut back, 4 bases at V and 4 bases at J, with 5 bases in the middle. The CDR3 region has the DNA TGTGCCAGCAGCCGCGTTTACGAGCAGTACTTC. Translated: CASSRVYEQYF.